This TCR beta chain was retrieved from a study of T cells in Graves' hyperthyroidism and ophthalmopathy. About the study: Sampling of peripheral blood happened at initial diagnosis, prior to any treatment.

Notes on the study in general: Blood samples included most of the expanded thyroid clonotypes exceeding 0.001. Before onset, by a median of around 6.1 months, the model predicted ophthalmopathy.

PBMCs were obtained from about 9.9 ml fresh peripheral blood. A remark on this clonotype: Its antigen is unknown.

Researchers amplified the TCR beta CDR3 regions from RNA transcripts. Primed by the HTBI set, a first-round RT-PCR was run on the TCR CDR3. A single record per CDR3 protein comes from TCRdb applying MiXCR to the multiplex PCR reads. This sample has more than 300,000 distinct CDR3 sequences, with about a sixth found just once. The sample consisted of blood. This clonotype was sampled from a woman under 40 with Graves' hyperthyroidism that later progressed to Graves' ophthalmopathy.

In nucleotides, the CDR3 is TGTGCCAGCAGCCAAGTGGAGGGAGTCCACGGGGAGCTGTTTTTT. It translates to CASSQVEGVHGELFF. V and J are TRBV6-1 and TRBJ2-2; tentative D call: TRBD2 (6 bases). This CDR3 is 15 amino acids long. Trimming shortened V by 6 bases and J by 7 bases, and 18 bases separated the two germline ends. From germline, CDR1 is MNHNS and CDR2 SASEGT.